This T cell receptor (beta chain) came from a study of blood T cell repertoires in COVID-19. Only in-frame clones appear in the TCRdb table, and some are missing; sequencing was by immunoSEQ multiplex PCR. The table has 130,000 to 150,000 clones, around 90% seen once. The CDR3 spans 12 residues. The V gene lost 11 bases and the J gene lost 7 bases, with 17 bases spanning the gap. The germline gives CDR1 MNHEY, CDR2 SVGAGI. Everyone who took part was roughly 18 to 89 years old, and they came from roughly 25 US areas. Membership in each cohort depended on participant-reported clinical history. This clonotype originated in a woman aged 35 to 49 who had been exposed to COVID-19. Material: PBMCs or T cells enriched from blood (not recorded which). The rearrangement joins TRBV6-5 to TRBJ1-1; D gene unclear. The CDR3 region has the DNA TGTGCCTGCTCAGGTAGGATCGGTGAAGCTTTCTTT. This encodes CACSGRIGEAFF.